This T cell receptor beta chain was identified during a study of T cell responses to AZD1222 COVID-19 vaccine. Study-wide points: Reportedly, close to half of spike-specific TCRs are directed against unmutated variant regions.

The sample holds one count of this clone. Its antigen is unknown. Here immunoSEQ multiplex PCR was the method, and the copy in TCRdb shows in-frame clones only, minus some. The data contain about 130,000 clones, roughly 88% of them singletons. Germline values: CDR1 SSHAT, CDR2 FNYEAQ (reference sequence). This CDR3 contains 16 residues. V was pared by 7 bases and J by 3 bases, with 9 bases of the junction left unmatched. This material consisted of peripheral blood, taken on day 0 of MenACWY control vaccination. The TCR originated in an adult in good health. The V gene is TRBV7-7, the J gene TRBJ1-3, with TRBD1 matching over 10 bases. CDR3 sequence reads: CASTPPGTGDGNTIYF. As DNA, the CDR3 is TGTGCCAGCACCCCACCGGGGACAGGGGATGGAAACACCATATATTTT.